A selection of T cell receptor beta chains follows, all from one sample in a study of shared clonotypes between healthy human individuals. Generated by immunoSEQ multiplex PCR, the TCRdb table keeps only in-frame clones and is missing some. The sample includes about 1.1 million clones, around 78% seen only once; the top ten take 0.5% to 0.6%. Sequenced input: memory CD4+ T cells from PBMCs. The receptors here all came from a man between 18 and 29 years old in good health. Some clones in this sample may be carry-over from other donors' samples. Each CDR3 is given with its conserved first and last residue. The order of the fields is J gene, V gene, D gene, clone size, CDR3 length, CDR3 DNA, CDR3 protein. The D gene is left open where the match is weak. For some rows the clone size is stated as once, few or many, or as a class when expanded; others skip it.

>TRBJ2-1|TRBV7-3|-|-|14
TGTGCCAGCAGCTTGGGCCAGGACCACAATGAGCAGTTCTTC
CASSLGQDHNEQFF
>TRBJ1-3|TRBV10-3|TRBD1|few|21
TGTGCCATCAGTGGGAGGGACAGCCCGCCGACGATACAGTGGACTGGAAACACCATATATTTT
CAISGRDSPPTIQWTGNTIYF
>TRBJ2-1|TRBV28|TRBD2|-|14
TGTGCCAGCAAAGCGGGAGGTTCCTACAATGAGCAGTTCTTC
CASKAGGSYNEQFF
>TRBJ1-1|TRBV19|-|-|16
TGTGCCAGTAGTATAGTGGGCCAGTTGTTCAACACTGAAGCTTTCTTT
CASSIVGQLFNTEAFF
>TRBJ1-2|TRBV6-1|-|few|16
TGTGCCAGCAGTGCGACCTGGGGAGGAACTAACTATGGCTACACCTTC
CASSATWGGTNYGYTF
>TRBJ2-2|TRBV10-1|-|-|10
TGCGCCCCGGGGACCGGGGAGCTGTTTTTT
CAPGTGELFF
>TRBJ1-5|TRBV15|-|-|15
TGTGCCACCAGCACAAAAAGGGATAGCAATCAGCCCCAGCATTTT
CATSTKRDSNQPQHF
>TRBJ2-1|TRBV5-1|-|-|16
TGCGCCAGCAGCTGGGGGCACAGGAGCTCCTACAATGAGCAGTTCTTC
CASSWGHRSSYNEQFF
>TRBJ2-3|TRBV19|TRBD2|-|15
TGTGCCAGTAGTCAACTAGCGGGAGGCCCAGATACGCAGTATTTT
CASSQLAGGPDTQYF
>TRBJ2-5|TRBV5-1|TRBD1|-|13
TGCGCCAGCAGCCTGGGACAGCAAGAGACCCAGTACTTC
CASSLGQQETQYF
>TRBJ2-7|TRBV7-2|TRBD1|-|14
TGTGCCAGCAGCCCCGGGACAGACCCCTACGAGCAGTACTTC
CASSPGTDPYEQYF
>TRBJ2-7|TRBV7-2|-|few|14
TGTGCCAGCAGCTTAGTGGCGGCCACCTACGAGCAGTACTTC
CASSLVAATYEQYF
>TRBJ1-3|TRBV30|-|-|11
TGTGCCTGGAGTCCTGGAAACACCATATATTTT
CAWSPGNTIYF
>TRBJ2-5|TRBV28|-|-|12
TGTGCCAGCGGGACTCGACAAGAGACCCAGTACTTC
CASGTRQETQYF